This T cell receptor beta chain emerged from a study of CD4+ T cells in melanoma. Study-wide points: In melanoma, neoantigen-specific CD4+ T cells reportedly differed in differentiation state. A reported correlation linked neoantigen-specific CD4+ T cells to CD8+, macrophage and B cell function.

Germline loops: CDR1 SNHLY, CDR2 FYNNEI. This CDR3 has 12 amino acids. The germline V and J ends were trimmed by 7 bases and 5 bases, with 8 bases remaining between them. Points on this clone: The antigen remains undetermined.

Using immunoSEQ multiplex PCR, the repertoire was profiled, and TCRdb retains in-frame clones only, with some absent. The sample carries over 100,000 clones, approximately 92% recorded once. This clonotype originated in a human donor with melanoma. The gene calls are TRBV2 and TRBJ1-4; no firm D call. The sequencing sample was made of peripheral blood. This CDR3 is CASTYANEKLFF. CDR3 sequence (DNA): TGTGCCAGCACTTACGCAAATGAAAAACTGTTTTTT. The full variable domain, its missing parts supplied by reference TRBV2 and TRBJ1-4, is EPEVTQTPSHQVTQMGQEVILRCVPISNHLYFYWYRQILGQKVEFLVSFYNNEISEKSEIFDDQFSVERPDGSNFTLKIRSTKLEDSAMYFCASTYANEKLFFGSGTQLSVL.